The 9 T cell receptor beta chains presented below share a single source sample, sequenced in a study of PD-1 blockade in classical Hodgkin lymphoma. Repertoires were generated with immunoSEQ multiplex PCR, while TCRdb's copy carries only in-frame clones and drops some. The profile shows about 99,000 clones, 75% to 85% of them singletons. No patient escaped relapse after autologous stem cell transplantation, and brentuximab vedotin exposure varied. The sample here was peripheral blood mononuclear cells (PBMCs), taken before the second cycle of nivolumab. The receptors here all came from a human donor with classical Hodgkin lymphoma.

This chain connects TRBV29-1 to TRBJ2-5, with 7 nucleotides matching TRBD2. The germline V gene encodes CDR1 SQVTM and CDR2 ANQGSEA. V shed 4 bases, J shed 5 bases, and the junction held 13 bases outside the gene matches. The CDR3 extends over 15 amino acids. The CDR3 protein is CSVVGGGSILETQYF. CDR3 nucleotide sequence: TGCAGCGTTGTCGGCGGGGGTTCAATCCTGGAGACCCAGTACTTC. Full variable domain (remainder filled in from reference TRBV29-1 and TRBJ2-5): SAVISQKPSRDICQRGTSLTIQCQVDSQVTMMFWYRQQPGQSLTLIATANQGSEATYESGFVIDKFPISRPNLTFSTLTVSNMSPEDSSIYLCSVVGGGSILETQYFGPGTRLLVL.

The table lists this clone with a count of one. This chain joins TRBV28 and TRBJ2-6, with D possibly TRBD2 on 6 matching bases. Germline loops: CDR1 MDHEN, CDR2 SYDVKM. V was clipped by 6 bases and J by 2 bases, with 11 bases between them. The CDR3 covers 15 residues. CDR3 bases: TGTGCCAGCAGGGGGGGAGGTCCTGGGGCCAACGTCCTGACTTTC. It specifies CASRGGGPGANVLTF.

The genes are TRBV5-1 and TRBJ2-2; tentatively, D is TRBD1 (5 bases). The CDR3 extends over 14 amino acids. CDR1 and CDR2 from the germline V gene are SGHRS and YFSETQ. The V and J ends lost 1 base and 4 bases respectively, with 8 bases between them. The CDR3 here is CASSLRQGTGELFF. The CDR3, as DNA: TGCGCCAGCAGCTTGCGGCAGGGCACCGGGGAGCTGTTTTTT.

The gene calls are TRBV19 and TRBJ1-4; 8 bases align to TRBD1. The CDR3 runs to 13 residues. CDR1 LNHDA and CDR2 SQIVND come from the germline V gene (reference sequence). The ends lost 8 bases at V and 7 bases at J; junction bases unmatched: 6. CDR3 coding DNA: TGTGCCAGTGGACTGACAGGGGTTGAAAAACTGTTTTTT. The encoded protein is CASGLTGVEKLFF.

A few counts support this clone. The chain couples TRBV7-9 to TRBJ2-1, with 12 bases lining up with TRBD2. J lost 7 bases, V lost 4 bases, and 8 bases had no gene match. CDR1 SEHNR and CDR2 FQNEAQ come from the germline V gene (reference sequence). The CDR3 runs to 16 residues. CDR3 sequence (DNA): TGTGCCAGCAGCTCTGGACTAGCGGGGAACCCTAATGAGCAGTTCTTC. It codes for CASSSGLAGNPNEQFF.

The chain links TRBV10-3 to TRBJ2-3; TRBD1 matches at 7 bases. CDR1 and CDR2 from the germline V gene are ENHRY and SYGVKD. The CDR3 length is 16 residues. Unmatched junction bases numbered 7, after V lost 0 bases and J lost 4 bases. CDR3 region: CAISESGGRGADTQYF. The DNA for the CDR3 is TGTGCCATCAGTGAGTCAGGGGGCCGCGGCGCAGATACGCAGTATTTT.

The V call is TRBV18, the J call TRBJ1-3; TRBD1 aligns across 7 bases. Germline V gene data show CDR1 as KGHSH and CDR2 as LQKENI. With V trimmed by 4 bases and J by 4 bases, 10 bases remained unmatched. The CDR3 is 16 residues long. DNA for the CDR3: TGTGCCAGCTCACTCGGGACAGCCTTGGAGGGAAACACCATATATTTT. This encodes CASSLGTALEGNTIYF.

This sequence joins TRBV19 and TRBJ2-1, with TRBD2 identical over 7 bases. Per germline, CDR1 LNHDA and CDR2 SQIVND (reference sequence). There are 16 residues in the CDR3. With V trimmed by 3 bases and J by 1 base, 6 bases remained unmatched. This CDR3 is CASSIRLAASYNEQFF. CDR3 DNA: TGTGCCAGTAGTATTCGTCTAGCGGCTTCCTACAATGAGCAGTTCTTC. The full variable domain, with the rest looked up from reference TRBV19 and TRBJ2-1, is DGGITQSPKYLFRKEGQNVTLSCEQNLNHDAMYWYRQDPGQGLRLIYYSQIVNDFQKGDIAEGYSVSREKKESFPLTVTSAQKNPTAFYLCASSIRLAASYNEQFFGPGTRLTVL.

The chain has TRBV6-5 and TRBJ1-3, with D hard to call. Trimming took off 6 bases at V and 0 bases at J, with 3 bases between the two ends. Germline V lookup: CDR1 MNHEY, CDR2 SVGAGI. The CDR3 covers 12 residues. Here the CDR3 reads CASRGSGNTIYF. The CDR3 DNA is TGTGCCAGCAGAGGCTCTGGAAACACCATATATTTT.